A single sample is the source of the 29 T cell receptor beta chains below, sequenced in a study of identical twins. TCRdb analysed the 5' RACE reads with MiXCR anew, one entry per CDR3 protein. The sample has roughly 480,000 distinct CDR3 sequences, approximately 25% seen once. These data also featured in a second study, about T cells expressing NK-cell markers.

Sequenced input: CD4+ T cells sorted from blood. The receptors derive from a woman younger than 35 in good health.

This clonotype was observed at least ten times. This chain joins TRBV12-3 or TRBV12-4 and TRBJ2-7; D is uncertain. The CDR3 is made up of 13 amino acids. V was cut by 3 bases and J by 6 bases, with 12 bases left in between. Here the CDR3 reads CASSLPGGIEQYF. The CDR3 region has the DNA TGTGCCAGCAGTTTGCCGGGCGGTATCGAGCAGTACTTC.

There are a few counts of this clonotype. The gene calls are TRBV30 and TRBJ2-2, with 9 bases fitting TRBD2. J gave up 4 bases and V 3 bases, and 3 bases lay outside the gene matches. The CDR3 totals 14 residues. Germline loops: CDR1 GTSNPN, CDR2 SVGIG (reference sequence). This CDR3 reads CAWSGLARTGELFF. The CDR3 DNA is TGTGCCTGGAGCGGACTAGCGCGCACCGGGGAGCTGTTTTTT.

The CDR3 bases are TGTGCCAGCACCGTGAGCGGGACCTATGAGCAGTTCTTC. It is translated as CASTVSGTYEQFF. The J gene is TRBJ2-1, the V gene TRBV7-2; 7 nucleotides agree with TRBD2. V shed 7 bases and J 8 bases; nucleotides not matched to a gene: 8. This CDR3 comprises 13 residues. Germline loops: CDR1 SGHTA, CDR2 FQGNSA.

This chain links TRBV20-1 with TRBJ2-3; 11 nucleotides match TRBD2. V lost 2 bases and J lost 0; bases outside the gene matches: 4. The CDR3 is 16 residues long. In germline, CDR1 is DFQATT, CDR2 SNEGSKA (reference sequence). The CDR3: CSARIAGGPSTDTQYF. CDR3 in DNA: TGCAGTGCTAGAATAGCGGGAGGGCCGAGCACAGATACGCAGTATTTT.

The chain combines TRBV7-9 with TRBJ2-3; D is uncertain. CDR3 size: 15 residues. Germline V CDR1 and CDR2: SEHNR, FQNEAQ (reference sequence). The germline V and J ends were trimmed by 5 bases and 0 bases, with 12 bases remaining between them. In DNA, the CDR3 is TGTGCCAGCAGCCCCAGACCTTATAGCACAGATACGCAGTATTTT. Translation gives CASSPRPYSTDTQYF. Filled out from reference TRBV7-9 and TRBJ2-3, the complete variable domain reads DTGVSQNPRHKITKRGQNVTFRCDPISEHNRLYWYRQTLGQGPEFLTYFQNEAQLEKSRLLSDRFSAERPKGSFSTLEIQRTEQGDSAMYLCASSPRPYSTDTQYFGPGTRLTVL.

This chain joins TRBV7-9 and TRBJ2-2; D might be TRBD1 (6 bases). V was trimmed by 5 bases and J by 3 bases, leaving 16 bases between them. The CDR3 has 16 residues. Germline V gene data show CDR1 as SEHNR and CDR2 as FQNEAQ (reference sequence). The CDR3 is CASSLAQGPDTGELFF. The DNA of the CDR3 is TGTGCCAGCAGCCTTGCCCAGGGGCCAGACACCGGGGAGCTGTTTTTT.

Only a few counts were recorded for this clonotype. The gene calls are TRBV18 and TRBJ2-3; D remains unclear. V was shortened by 0 bases and J by 2 bases, with 6 bases between the two germline ends. This CDR3 has 14 residues. The germline CDR1 and CDR2 sequences are KGHSH and LQKENI. CDR3 protein: CASSPPAVTDTQYF. The CDR3 coding sequence is TGTGCCAGCTCACCACCGGCGGTCACAGATACGCAGTATTTT.

This clonotype appeared a few times. The rearrangement links TRBV9 to TRBJ2-3, with a weak D call TRBD2 (5 bases). Germline assignment: CDR1 SGDLS and CDR2 YYNGEE. The CDR3 has 13 amino acids. The V gene lost 1 base and the J gene lost 8 bases, with 11 bases spanning the gap. CDR3 sequence reads: CASSVYSGSTQYF. CDR3 in DNA: TGTGCCAGCAGCGTATATTCGGGGAGTACGCAGTATTTT.

This clonotype came up a few times. The chain has TRBV9 and TRBJ2-5, with D maybe TRBD1 (6 bases). Germline V lookup: CDR1 SGDLS, CDR2 YYNGEE. CDR3 size: 15 residues. Trimming shortened V by 3 bases and J by 3 bases, and 15 bases separated the two germline ends. The CDR3 loop is CASSGTGTQKETQYF. The CDR3 DNA is TGTGCCAGCAGCGGGACCGGGACACAGAAAGAGACCCAGTACTTC.

This CDR3 reads CSASDRGPYEQYF. As DNA, the CDR3 is TGCAGTGCCTCCGACAGGGGCCCCTACGAGCAGTACTTC. This rearrangement joins TRBV20-1 to TRBJ2-7; 8 nucleotides line up with TRBD1. The CDR3 has 13 residues. Per germline, CDR1 DFQATT and CDR2 SNEGSKA (reference sequence). V shed 6 bases, J shed 2 bases, and the junction held 6 bases outside the gene matches.

The genes are TRBV6-1 and TRBJ2-1, with D possibly matching TRBD2 (5 bases). The CDR3 is 14 amino acids. CDR1 is MNHNS, CDR2 SASEGT, per germline. The V end lost 6 bases, the J end lost 7 bases, and 16 bases lay between the germline ends. The CDR3 spells CASSLTRARNEQFF. The CDR3 bases are TGTGCCAGCAGCTTGACGCGGGCTAGGAATGAGCAGTTCTTC.

A few counts support this clonotype. V usage is TRBV24-1 and J usage is TRBJ1-5; D gene uncertain. In germline, CDR1 is KGHDR, CDR2 SFDVKD. The V end lost 4 bases, the J end lost 2 bases, and 5 bases lay between the germline ends. CDR3 size: 13 residues. CDR3 sequence: CATSETGNQPQHF. The CDR3 DNA sequence: TGTGCCACCAGTGAAACAGGCAATCAGCCCCAGCATTTT.

The chain has TRBV6-5 and TRBJ2-1; 12 bases fit TRBD2. The germline V gene has CDR1 MNHEY and CDR2 SVGAGI. Trimming removed 5 bases from V and 12 bases from J; junction bases left unmatched: 2. This CDR3 comprises 12 residues. The CDR3, as DNA: TGTGCCAGCAGTCAGGGACTAGCGGGGCAGTTCTTC. Its protein product is CASSQGLAGQFF.

Here the CDR3 reads CASSLRESEQYF. The CDR3 nucleotides read TGTGCCAGCAGTTTAAGGGAATCCGAGCAGTACTTC. V is TRBV28 and J is TRBJ2-7; D is unresolved. The CDR3 is made up of 12 amino acids. Germline CDR1 reads MDHEN; CDR2 reads SYDVKM. The ends were cut back, 2 bases at V and 6 bases at J, with 8 bases in the middle.

This clonotype was recorded a few times. The chain employs TRBV19 and TRBJ1-6; TRBD1 matches 10 bases. CDR3 length: 16 amino acids. Per germline, CDR1 LNHDA and CDR2 SQIVND (reference sequence). V lost 5 bases, J lost 11 bases, and 12 bases stayed unmatched. CDR3 sequence reads: CASSSQRDRGGAPLHF. The CDR3 DNA sequence: TGTGCCAGTAGTTCACAACGGGACAGGGGCGGTGCACCCCTCCACTTT.

The chain uses TRBV6-2 or TRBV6-3 and TRBJ2-1, with a possible D match to TRBD2 (6 bases). CDR3 length equals 17 residues. Germline CDR1 reads MNHEY; CDR2 reads SVGEGT. Trimming stripped 2 bases from V and 3 bases from J, with 17 bases between. The CDR3: CASSYGGWSALYNEQFF. DNA for the CDR3: TGTGCCAGCAGTTACGGGGGGTGGAGCGCCCTCTACAATGAGCAGTTCTTC.

The V gene is TRBV27, the J gene TRBJ2-1, with a weak D call TRBD2 (7 bases). CDR3 length: 14 amino acids. The germline gives CDR1 MNHEY, CDR2 SMNVEV (reference sequence). V lost 8 bases and J lost 6, with 17 bases in between. The CDR3 here is CASRGGGRGNEQFF. The DNA for the CDR3 is TGTGCCAGCCGAGGGGGGGGAAGAGGCAATGAGCAGTTCTTC.

This clonotype was detected only a few times. This chain links TRBV20-1 with TRBJ2-1; no clear D gene. CDR1 and CDR2 (germline): DFQATT, SNEGSKA (reference sequence). CDR3 length equals 12 residues. Trimming pared 3 bases from V and 9 bases from J, leaving 12 bases between. The CDR3 DNA sequence: TGCAGTGCTAGTCAGCAAGGCGTTGAGCAGTTCTTC. It translates to CSASQQGVEQFF.

This chain uses TRBV6-5 with TRBJ1-2; D is possibly TRBD1 (6 bases). Trimming removed 6 bases at V and 7 bases at J, with 12 bases between. The germline V gene has CDR1 MNHEY and CDR2 SVGAGI. This CDR3 is built from 12 residues. DNA for the CDR3: TGTGCCAGCAGCCCAGGGGTTGGTGGCTACACCTTC. Encoded protein: CASSPGVGGYTF.

This sequence joins TRBV6-1 and TRBJ1-1, with D possibly being TRBD1 (6 bases). The germline V gene encodes CDR1 MNHNS and CDR2 SASEGT. The CDR3 length is 14 residues. Trimming stripped 6 bases from V and 1 base from J, with 12 bases between. DNA for the CDR3: TGTGCCAGCAGCCAACAGGGCCAGAACACTGAAGCTTTCTTT. This sequence encodes CASSQQGQNTEAFF.

This clonotype has more than one count but fewer than ten. The chain combines TRBV27 with TRBJ2-3, with D possibly being TRBD1 or TRBD2 (5 bases each). This CDR3 has 17 residues. Germline assignment: CDR1 MNHEY and CDR2 SMNVEV (reference sequence). V was cut by 2 bases and J by 4 bases, with 19 bases left in between. The CDR3 coding sequence is TGTGCCAGCAGTTTAGGCTGGGGGAGCGACGATCCAGATACGCAGTATTTT. Encoded protein: CASSLGWGSDDPDTQYF.

This clonotype was picked up a small number of times. This chain joins TRBV12-3 or TRBV12-4 and TRBJ2-7; D might be TRBD1 (5 bases). The CDR3 spans 13 residues. Trimming took 8 bases from V and 1 from J, leaving 12 bases between them. CDR3 sequence: CASRETVSYEQYF. The CDR3 DNA follows: TGTGCCAGCCGAGAGACAGTATCCTACGAGCAGTACTTC.

This clonotype was found a few times. V is TRBV27 and J is TRBJ2-5; possible D gene TRBD2, 6 bases. CDR3 length: 17 residues. The V end was cut by 5 bases, the J end by 5 bases, with 24 bases between. CDR1 and CDR2 from the germline V gene are MNHEY and SMNVEV (reference sequence). The CDR3 coding sequence is TGTGCCAGCAGTCCGCACTTCCGGGACCCCGGAGGGGAGACCCAGTACTTC. Protein product: CASSPHFRDPGGETQYF.

The J gene is TRBJ1-1, the V gene TRBV4-3; 7 nucleotides agree with TRBD1. The junction had 7 bases not matched to a gene; V was cut back by 0 bases and J by 6 bases. The CDR3 runs 15 residues. Germline CDR1 and CDR2: LGHNA and YSLEER. CDR3 DNA sequence: TGCGCCAGCAGCCAAGAGCGACAGGGAGGCGCTGAAGCTTTCTTT. Its translation: CASSQERQGGAEAFF.

This clonotype appeared a few times. V is TRBV29-1 and J is TRBJ1-5; D gene uncertain. CDR1 is SQVTM, CDR2 ANQGSEA, per germline. Deletions cut 6 bases from V and 2 bases from J, with 8 bases between. The CDR3 sequence is 12 residues long. Here the CDR3 reads CSVGFRNQPQHF. CDR3 DNA: TGCAGCGTCGGTTTTCGCAATCAGCCCCAGCATTTT.

The rearrangement links TRBV30 to TRBJ2-3; D unresolved. The CDR3 runs to 13 residues. In germline, CDR1 is GTSNPN, CDR2 SVGIG (reference sequence). V lost 0 bases, J lost 3 bases, and 7 bases lay in between. The CDR3 DNA reads TGTGCCTGGAGTGTCTTAGGTACAGATACGCAGTATTTT. Amino acid sequence: CAWSVLGTDTQYF.

This clonotype was recorded a few times. The chain uses TRBV28 and TRBJ2-7; TRBD1 matches 9 bases. Germline assignment: CDR1 MDHEN and CDR2 SYDVKM. V trimming: 5 bases; J trimming: 5 bases; junction bases outside the gene matches: 10. This CDR3 comprises 15 residues. The CDR3 nucleotides are TGTGCCAGCAGTGCCCGGGACAGGGTAGTCAACGAGCAGTACTTC. Translated, it gives CASSARDRVVNEQYF. Supplemented by reference TRBV28 and TRBJ2-7, the full variable domain reads DVKVTQSSRYLVKRTGEKVFLECVQDMDHENMFWYRQDPGLGLRLIYFSYDVKMKEKGDIPEGYSVSREKKERFSLILESASTNQTSMYLCASSARDRVVNEQYFGPGTRLTVT.

In this sample, this clonotype turned up once. The V gene is TRBV5-1, the J gene TRBJ2-1, with 8 positions matching TRBD2. The V segment lost 6 bases and the J segment 1 base; nucleotides outside the gene matches: 12. The CDR3 is 17 residues long. Germline CDR1 SGHRS, CDR2 YFSETQ. CDR3 nucleotide sequence: TGCGCCAGCACCCTTGGGGTGGGCGGGGGGTCCTACAATGAGCAGTTCTTC. Translation gives CASTLGVGGGSYNEQFF.

V and J are TRBV29-1 and TRBJ2-7; 7 bases are a match to TRBD1. The CDR3 runs 14 residues. Germline V gene data show CDR1 as SQVTM and CDR2 as ANQGSEA. The J segment lost 1 base and the V segment lost 6 bases, leaving 9 bases of the junction unmatched. The CDR3: CSVTDRVSSYEQYF. The DNA for the CDR3 is TGCAGCGTGACCGACAGGGTCTCGTCCTACGAGCAGTACTTC.